This T cell receptor (beta chain) appears in the sequencing data of a study of blood T cell repertoires in COVID-19. Study background: Sample material is recorded as cDNA or gDNA derived from T cells, B-cell-depleted T cells, or PBMCs.

In the study's own analysis: The assay estimated nucleated cells by amplifying reference gene primers. The assay was immunoSEQ multiplex PCR, and TCRdb's table has in-frame clones only and misses some. The V and J calls and clone size were taken over from that table, and D and trimming were inferred from the DNA. The sample yields approximately 110,000 clones, approximately 92% seen once. V lost 3 bases and J lost 7, with 3 bases in between. CDR3 size: 11 residues. The V gene's germline CDR1 is MDHEN and CDR2 SYDVKM. The TCR comes from a woman older than 75 with acute or convalescent COVID-19. This rearrangement joins TRBV28 to TRBJ1-4, with D hard to call. The sequenced sample consisted of peripheral blood. CDR3 bases: TGTGCCAGCAGTTTCAGTGAAAAACTGTTTTTT. Its protein product is CASSFSEKLFF.